This TCR beta chain was observed in a study of CD8 T cells in ankylosing spondylitis. In the case of this clonotype: What it recognizes is unknown.

By quantitative 5'-RACE with molecular barcodes, the TCR beta libraries were made. TCRdb itself ran the 5' RACE reads through MiXCR, one entry per CDR3 protein. Of around 39,000 distinct CDR3 sequences listed, 16% were seen once; the top ten hold just over 45%. CDR1 and CDR2 (germline): SQVTM, ANQGSEA. Trimming pared 5 bases from V and 5 bases from J, leaving 9 bases between. The CDR3 contains 12 residues. General study findings and limits: Reportedly, significant enrichment of disease-linked clones occurred in matched ankylosing spondylitis synovial fluid. Disease-associated clonotypes exhibited CD8+ identity and were relatively infrequent in peripheral blood. Typical of ankylosing spondylitis blood, it appeared, was a TCR beta motif of under 10 highly homologous variants.

This chain joins TRBV29-1 and TRBJ1-4; D is unresolved. Material for sequencing was blood. The receptor's source is a male donor with ankylosing spondylitis or in good health (not recorded which). CDR3: CSVSVVNEKLFF. CDR3 DNA sequence: TGCAGCGTTTCGGTGGTAAATGAAAAACTGTTTTTT. The whole variable domain, remainder taken from reference TRBV29-1 and TRBJ1-4, is SAVISQKPSRDICQRGTSLTIQCQVDSQVTMMFWYRQQPGQSLTLIATANQGSEATYESGFVIDKFPISRPNLTFSTLTVSNMSPEDSSIYLCSVSVVNEKLFFGSGTQLSVL.